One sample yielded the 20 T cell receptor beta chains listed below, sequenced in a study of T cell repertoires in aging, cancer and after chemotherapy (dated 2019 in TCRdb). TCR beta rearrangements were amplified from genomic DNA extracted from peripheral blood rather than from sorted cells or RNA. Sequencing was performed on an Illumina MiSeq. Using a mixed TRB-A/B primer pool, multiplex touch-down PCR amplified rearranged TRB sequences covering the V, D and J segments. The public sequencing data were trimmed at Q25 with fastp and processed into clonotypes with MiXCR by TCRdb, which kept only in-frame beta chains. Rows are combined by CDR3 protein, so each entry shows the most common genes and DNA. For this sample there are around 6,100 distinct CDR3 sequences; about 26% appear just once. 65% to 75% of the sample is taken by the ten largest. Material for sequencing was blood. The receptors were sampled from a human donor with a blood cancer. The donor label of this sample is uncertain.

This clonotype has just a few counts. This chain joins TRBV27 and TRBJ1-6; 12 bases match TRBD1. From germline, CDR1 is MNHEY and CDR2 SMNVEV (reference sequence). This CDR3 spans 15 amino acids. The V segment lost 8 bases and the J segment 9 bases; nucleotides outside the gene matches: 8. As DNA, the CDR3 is TGTGCCAGCGCCAGGGACAGGGGGCTAGGTTCACCCCTCCACTTT. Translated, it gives CASARDRGLGSPLHF.

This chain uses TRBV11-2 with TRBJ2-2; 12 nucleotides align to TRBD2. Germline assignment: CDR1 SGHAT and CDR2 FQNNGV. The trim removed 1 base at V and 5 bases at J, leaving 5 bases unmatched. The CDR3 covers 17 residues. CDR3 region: CASSLATSGGPTGELFF. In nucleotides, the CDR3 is TGTGCCAGCAGCTTAGCGACTAGCGGGGGTCCTACCGGGGAGCTGTTTTTT.

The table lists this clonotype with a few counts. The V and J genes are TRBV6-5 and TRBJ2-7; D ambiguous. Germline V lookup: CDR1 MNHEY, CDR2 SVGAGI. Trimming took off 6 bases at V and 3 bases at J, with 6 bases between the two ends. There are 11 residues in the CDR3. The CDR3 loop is CASSSNYEQYF. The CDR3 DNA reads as TGTGCCAGCAGCAGTAACTACGAGCAGTACTTC.

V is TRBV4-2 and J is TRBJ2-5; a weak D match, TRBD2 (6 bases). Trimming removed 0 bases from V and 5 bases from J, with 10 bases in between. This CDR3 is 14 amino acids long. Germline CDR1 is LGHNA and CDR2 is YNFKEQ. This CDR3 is CASSQDRGTETQYF. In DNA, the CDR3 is TGTGCCAGCAGCCAAGACCGCGGGACGGAGACCCAGTACTTC.

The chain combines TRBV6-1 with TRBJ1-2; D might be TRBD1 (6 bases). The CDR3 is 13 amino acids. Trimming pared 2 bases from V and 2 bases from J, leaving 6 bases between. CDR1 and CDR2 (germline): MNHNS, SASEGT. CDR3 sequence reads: CASSEQGNYGYTF. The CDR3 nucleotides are TGTGCCAGCAGTGAACAGGGGAACTATGGCTACACCTTC.

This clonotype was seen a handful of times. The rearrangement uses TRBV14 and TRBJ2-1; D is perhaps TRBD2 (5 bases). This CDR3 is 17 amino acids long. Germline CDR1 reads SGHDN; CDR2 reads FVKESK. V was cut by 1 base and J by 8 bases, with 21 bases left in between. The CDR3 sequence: CASSQGQTEVWFYEQFF. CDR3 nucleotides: TGTGCCAGCAGCCAAGGCCAGACGGAGGTATGGTTCTATGAGCAGTTCTTC.

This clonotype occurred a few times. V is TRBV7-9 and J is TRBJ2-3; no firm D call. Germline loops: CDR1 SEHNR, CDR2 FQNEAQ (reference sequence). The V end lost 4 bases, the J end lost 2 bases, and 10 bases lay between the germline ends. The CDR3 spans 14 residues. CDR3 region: CASSWIATTDTQYF. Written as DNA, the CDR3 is TGTGCCAGCAGCTGGATTGCCACCACAGATACGCAGTATTTT.

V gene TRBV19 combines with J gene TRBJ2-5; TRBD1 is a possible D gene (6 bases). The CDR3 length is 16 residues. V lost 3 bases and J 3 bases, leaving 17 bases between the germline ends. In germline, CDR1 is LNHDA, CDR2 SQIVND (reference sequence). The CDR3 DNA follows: TGTGCCAGTAGTATTGTGTCAGGGGTTGCCAAAGAGACCCAGTACTTC. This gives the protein CASSIVSGVAKETQYF. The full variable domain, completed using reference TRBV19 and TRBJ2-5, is DGGITQSPKYLFRKEGQNVTLSCEQNLNHDAMYWYRQDPGQGLRLIYYSQIVNDFQKGDIAEGYSVSREKKESFPLTVTSAQKNPTAFYLCASSIVSGVAKETQYFGPGTRLLVL.

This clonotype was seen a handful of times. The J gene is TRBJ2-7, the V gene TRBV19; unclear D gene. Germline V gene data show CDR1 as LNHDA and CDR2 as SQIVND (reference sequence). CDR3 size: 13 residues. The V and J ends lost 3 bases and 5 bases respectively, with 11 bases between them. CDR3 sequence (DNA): TGTGCCAGTAGTATTGTGAGCTGGGACGAGCAGTACTTC. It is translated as CASSIVSWDEQYF. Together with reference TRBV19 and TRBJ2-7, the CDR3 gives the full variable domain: DGGITQSPKYLFRKEGQNVTLSCEQNLNHDAMYWYRQDPGQGLRLIYYSQIVNDFQKGDIAEGYSVSREKKESFPLTVTSAQKNPTAFYLCASSIVSWDEQYFGPGTRLTVT.

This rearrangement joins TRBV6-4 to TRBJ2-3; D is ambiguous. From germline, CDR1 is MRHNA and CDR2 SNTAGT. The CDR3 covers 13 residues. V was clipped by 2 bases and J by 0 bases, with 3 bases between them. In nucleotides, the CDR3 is TGTGCCAGCAGTGACGGGAGCACAGATACGCAGTATTTT. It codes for CASSDGSTDTQYF.

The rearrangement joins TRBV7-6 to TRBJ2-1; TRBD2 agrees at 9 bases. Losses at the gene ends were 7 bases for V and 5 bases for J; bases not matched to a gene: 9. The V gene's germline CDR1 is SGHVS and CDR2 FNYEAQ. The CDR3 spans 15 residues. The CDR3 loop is CASIAVAGVDNEQFF. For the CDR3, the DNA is TGTGCCAGCATCGCCGTAGCGGGGGTGGACAATGAGCAGTTCTTC. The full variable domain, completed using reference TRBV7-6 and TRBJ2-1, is GAGVSQSPRYKVTKRGQDVALRCDPISGHVSLYWYRQALGQGPEFLTYFNYEAQQDKSGLPNDRFSAERPEGSISTLTIQRTEQRDSAMYRCASIAVAGVDNEQFFGPGTRLTVL.

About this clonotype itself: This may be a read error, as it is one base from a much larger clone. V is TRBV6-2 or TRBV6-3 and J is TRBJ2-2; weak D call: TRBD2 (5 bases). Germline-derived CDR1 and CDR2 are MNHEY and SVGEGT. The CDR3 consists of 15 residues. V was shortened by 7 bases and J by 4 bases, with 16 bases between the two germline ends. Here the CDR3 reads CASNGFRGTTGELFF. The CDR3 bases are TGTGCCAGCAATGGATTTCGGGGAACCACCGGGGAGCTGTTTTTT.

CDR3 region: CASSPAAGGAGGEQYF. The CDR3 DNA is TGTGCCAGCTCACCCGCGGCTGGGGGGGCCGGAGGCGAGCAGTACTTC. The chain recombines TRBV18 with TRBJ2-7; D might be TRBD2 (7 bases). Germline V gene sequence: CDR1 KGHSH, CDR2 LQKENI. There are 16 residues in the CDR3. Trimming left V 3 bases short and J 6 bases short, with 21 bases between.

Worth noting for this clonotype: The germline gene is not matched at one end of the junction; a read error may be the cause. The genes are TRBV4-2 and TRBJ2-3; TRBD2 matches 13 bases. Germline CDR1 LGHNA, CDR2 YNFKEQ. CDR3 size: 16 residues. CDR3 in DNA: TGCGCCAGCAGCCTCAGACTAGCGGGGGGCGCAGATACGCAGTATTTT. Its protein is CASSLRLAGGADTQYF.

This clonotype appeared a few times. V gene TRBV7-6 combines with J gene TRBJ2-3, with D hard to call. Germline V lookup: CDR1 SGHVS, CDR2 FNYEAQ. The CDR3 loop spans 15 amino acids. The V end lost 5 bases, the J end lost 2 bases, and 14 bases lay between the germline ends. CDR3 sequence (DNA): TGTGCCAGCAGCCGTGGTGGCAGAAACACAGATACGCAGTATTTT. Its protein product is CASSRGGRNTDTQYF.

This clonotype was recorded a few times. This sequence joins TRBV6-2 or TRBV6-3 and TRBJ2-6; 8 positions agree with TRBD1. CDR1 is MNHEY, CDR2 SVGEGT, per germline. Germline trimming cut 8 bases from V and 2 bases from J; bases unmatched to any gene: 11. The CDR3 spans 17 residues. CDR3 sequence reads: CASGRSQGAPGANVLTF. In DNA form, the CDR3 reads TGTGCCAGCGGGAGAAGTCAGGGGGCGCCTGGGGCCAACGTCCTGACTTTC.

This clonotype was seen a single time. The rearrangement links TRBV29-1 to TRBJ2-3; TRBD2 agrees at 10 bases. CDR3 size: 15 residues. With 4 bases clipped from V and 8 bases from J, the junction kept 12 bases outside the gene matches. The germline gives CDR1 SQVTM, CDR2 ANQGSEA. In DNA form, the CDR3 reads TGCAGCGTTGCCGGTATAGCGGGGGGCCTCGGTACGCAGTATTTT. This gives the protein CSVAGIAGGLGTQYF.

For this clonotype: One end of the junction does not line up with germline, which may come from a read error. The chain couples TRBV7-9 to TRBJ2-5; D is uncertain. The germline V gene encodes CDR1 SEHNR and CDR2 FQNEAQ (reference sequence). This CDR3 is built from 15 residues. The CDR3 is CDSSPPGPPRETQYF. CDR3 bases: TGTGACAGCAGCCCCCCCGGCCCGCCTCGTGAGACCCAGTACTTC.

The CDR3 is CASSTANILAPQGETQYF. CDR3 nucleotides: TGTGCCAGCAGCACAGCTAATATTCTAGCGCCCCAGGGAGAGACCCAGTACTTC. The rearrangement uses TRBV5-4 and TRBJ2-5, with D possibly matching TRBD2 (6 bases). The CDR3 length is 18 residues. Germline assignment: CDR1 SGHNT and CDR2 YYREEE (reference sequence). Trimming removed 4 bases from V and 4 bases from J, with 26 bases in between.

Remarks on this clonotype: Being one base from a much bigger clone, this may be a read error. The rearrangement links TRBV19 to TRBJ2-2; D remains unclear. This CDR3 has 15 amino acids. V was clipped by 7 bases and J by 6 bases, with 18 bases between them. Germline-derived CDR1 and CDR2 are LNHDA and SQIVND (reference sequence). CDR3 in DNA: TGTGCCAGTATCGACTCCCTTCGCGGACCCGGGGAGCTGTTTTTT. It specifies CASIDSLRGPGELFF.